This T cell receptor (beta chain) appears in the sequencing data of a study of control samples from healthy donors and cancer patients. Method: immunoSEQ multiplex PCR; TCRdb's copy keeps in-frame clones and lacks some. The table has 110,000 to 150,000 clones, around nine tenths seen once. V gave up 2 bases and J gave up 10 bases; unmatched junction bases: 11. Looked up from germline, CDR1 is MNHEY and CDR2 is SVGEGT. The CDR3 runs to 15 residues. The origin of this receptor is a man younger than 45 in good health. The source material was blood. J is TRBJ2-3 and V is TRBV6-2 or TRBV6-3; TRBD1 matches at 8 bases. In DNA, the CDR3 is TGTGCCAGCAGTTACCTTCTACCCGGACAGGGTGCGCAGTATTTT. Protein: CASSYLLPGQGAQYF.